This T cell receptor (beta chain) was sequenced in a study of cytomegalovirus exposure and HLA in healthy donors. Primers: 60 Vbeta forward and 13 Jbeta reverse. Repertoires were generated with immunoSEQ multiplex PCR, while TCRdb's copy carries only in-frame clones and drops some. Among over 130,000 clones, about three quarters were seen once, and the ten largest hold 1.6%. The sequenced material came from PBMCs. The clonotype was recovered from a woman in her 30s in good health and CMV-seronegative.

CDR3: CASGTGQNTYEQYF. The CDR3 DNA reads TGTGCCAGCGGGACGGGACAGAACACCTACGAGCAGTACTTC. V gene TRBV6-6 combines with J gene TRBJ2-7; 7 nucleotides agree with TRBD1. Germline CDR1 and CDR2: MNHNY and SVGAGI (reference sequence). With V trimmed by 8 bases and J by 2 bases, 9 bases remained unmatched. CDR3 length: 14 residues.